These 6 T cell receptor beta chains came from one sample sequenced in a study of STAT3 mutations in large granular lymphocyte leukemia (dated by TCRdb to about 2019). The full study reports these points: All T-LGLL patients had at least one immunodominant TCRbeta clonotype, and roughly half had multiple immunodominant subclonotypes.

Their cognate antigens are unknown. Library method: the immunoSEQ multiplex PCR assay. What TCRdb holds here is the immuneACCESS table cut down to in-frame rearrangements. Part of the clones is not present; checked against another copy, under half of the missing clones reflect an unresolved V gene, and the others are unexplained. For this sample the table gives over 4,000 clones, of which about 49% were detected only once. About 80% of the sample is in the top ten clones. What was sequenced was peripheral blood mononuclear cells. These receptors were obtained from a man aged 55 to 70 with T-cell large granular lymphocyte leukemia. Some clones in this sample may be carry-over from other donors' samples. The age is the age at diagnosis.

By sample fraction, this clone is large. This chain uses TRBV4-3 with TRBJ1-1; tentatively, D is TRBD1 (5 bases). CDR3 length: 14 amino acids. V lost 0 bases to trimming and J lost 10 bases, with 15 bases between them. Germline V gene lookup returns CDR1 LGHNA and CDR2 YSLEER. The CDR3, as DNA: TGCGCCAGCAGCCAAGATCGCGGGGACGGTCGAGCTTTCTTT. It is translated as CASSQDRGDGRAFF.

The chain combines TRBV20-1 with TRBJ1-2, with a possible D match to TRBD1 (6 bases). The germline CDR1 and CDR2 sequences are DFQATT and SNEGSKA (reference sequence). The CDR3 runs 11 residues. In nucleotides, the CDR3 is TGCAGCCTCCACAGGGCCGACGGCTACACCTTC. Translating gives CSLHRADGYTF.

This sequence joins TRBV25-1 and TRBJ1-2; the D gene is possibly TRBD1 (6 bases). The CDR3 is 9 amino acids. From germline, CDR1 is MGHDK and CDR2 SYGVNS. In DNA form, the CDR3 reads TGTACACAGGGTCATGGCTACACCTTC. Amino acids: CTQGHGYTF.

This clone has more than one count but fewer than ten. The chain combines TRBV30 with TRBJ2-2; 7 bases are a match to TRBD1. CDR1 is GTSNPN, CDR2 SVGIG, per germline (reference sequence). The ends lost 4 bases at V and 4 bases at J; junction bases unmatched: 12. This CDR3 has 16 residues. The CDR3 sequence is CAWTTVGDSPTGELFF. In DNA, the CDR3 is TGTGCCTGGACAACCGTCGGGGACAGTCCCACCGGGGAGCTGTTTTTT.

The chain carries TRBV19 and TRBJ1-5; 10 positions agree with TRBD1. The V segment lost 8 bases and the J segment 7 bases; nucleotides outside the gene matches: 5. Germline V CDR1 and CDR2: LNHDA, SQIVND (reference sequence). The CDR3 is made up of 13 amino acids. This chain's CDR3 is CASGTGERQPQHF. Here the CDR3 DNA reads TGTGCCAGTGGGACAGGGGAGAGACAGCCCCAGCATTTT. The entire variable domain, with the rest obtained from reference TRBV19 and TRBJ1-5, is as follows: DGGITQSPKYLFRKEGQNVTLSCEQNLNHDAMYWYRQDPGQGLRLIYYSQIVNDFQKGDIAEGYSVSREKKESFPLTVTSAQKNPTAFYLCASGTGERQPQHFGDGTRLSIL.

The count of this clone is one. The V call is TRBV30, the J call TRBJ1-1, with D tentatively TRBD1 (6 bases). Germline lookup yields CDR1 GTSNPN and CDR2 SVGIG (reference sequence). This CDR3 spans 15 amino acids. V was cut by 4 bases and J by 4 bases, with 19 bases left in between. The CDR3 nucleotides read TGTGCCTGGAACGGGGGGGCTGGGTCGGCCACTGAAGCTTTCTTT. Translation gives CAWNGGAGSATEAFF.